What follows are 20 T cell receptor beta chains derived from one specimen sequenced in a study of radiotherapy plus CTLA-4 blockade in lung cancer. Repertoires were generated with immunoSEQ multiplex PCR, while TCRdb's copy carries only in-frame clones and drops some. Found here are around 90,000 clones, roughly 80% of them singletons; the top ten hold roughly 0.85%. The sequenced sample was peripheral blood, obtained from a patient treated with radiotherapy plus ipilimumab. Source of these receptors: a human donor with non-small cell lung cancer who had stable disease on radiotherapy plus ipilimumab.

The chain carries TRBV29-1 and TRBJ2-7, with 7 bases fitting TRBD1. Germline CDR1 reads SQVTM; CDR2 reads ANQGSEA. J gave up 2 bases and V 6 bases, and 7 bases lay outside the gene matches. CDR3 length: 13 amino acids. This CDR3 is CSVRGRGTYEQYF. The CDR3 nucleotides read TGCAGCGTGCGCGGCAGGGGGACCTACGAGCAGTACTTC.

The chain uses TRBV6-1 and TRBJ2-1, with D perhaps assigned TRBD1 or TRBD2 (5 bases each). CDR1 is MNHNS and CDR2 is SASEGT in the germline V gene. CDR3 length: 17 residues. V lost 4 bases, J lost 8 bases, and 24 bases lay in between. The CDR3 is CASSVEGTGADGHEQFF. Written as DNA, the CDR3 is TGTGCCAGCAGTGTTGAGGGGACCGGAGCGGACGGCCATGAGCAGTTCTTC.

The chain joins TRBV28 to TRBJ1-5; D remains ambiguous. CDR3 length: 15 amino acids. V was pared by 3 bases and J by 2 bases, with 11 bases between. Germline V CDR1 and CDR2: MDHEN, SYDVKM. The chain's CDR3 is CASSFLGSGNQPQHF. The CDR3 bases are TGTGCCAGCAGTTTCTTAGGGTCGGGCAATCAGCCCCAGCATTTT.

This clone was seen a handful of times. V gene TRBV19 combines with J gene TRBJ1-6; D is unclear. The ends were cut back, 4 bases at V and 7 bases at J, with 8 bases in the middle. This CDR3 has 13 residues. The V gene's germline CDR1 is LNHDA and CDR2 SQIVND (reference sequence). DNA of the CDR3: TGTGCCAGTAGTAGGATGGAGAATTCACCCCTCCACTTT. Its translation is CASSRMENSPLHF.

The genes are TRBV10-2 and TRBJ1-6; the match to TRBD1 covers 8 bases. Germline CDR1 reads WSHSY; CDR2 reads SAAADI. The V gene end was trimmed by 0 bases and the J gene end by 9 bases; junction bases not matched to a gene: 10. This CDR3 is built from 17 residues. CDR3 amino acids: CASSESRTGRGSSPLHF. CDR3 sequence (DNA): TGCGCCAGCAGTGAGTCCCGGACAGGGAGAGGGAGTTCACCCCTCCACTTT.

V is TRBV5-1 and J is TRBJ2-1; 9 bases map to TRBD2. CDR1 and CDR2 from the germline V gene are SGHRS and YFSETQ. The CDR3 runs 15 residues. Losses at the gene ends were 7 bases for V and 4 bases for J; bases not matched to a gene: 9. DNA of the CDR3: TGCGCCAGCTTGAAAAGCGGGGGGATTTACAATGAGCAGTTCTTC. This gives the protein CASLKSGGIYNEQFF.

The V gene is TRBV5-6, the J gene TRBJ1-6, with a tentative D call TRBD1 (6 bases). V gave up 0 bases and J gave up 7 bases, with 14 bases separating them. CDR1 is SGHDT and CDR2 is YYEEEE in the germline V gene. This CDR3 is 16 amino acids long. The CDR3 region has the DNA TGTGCCAGCAGCTTGGTCCGGGCAGGGGTGAATTCACCCCTCCACTTT. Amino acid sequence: CASSLVRAGVNSPLHF.

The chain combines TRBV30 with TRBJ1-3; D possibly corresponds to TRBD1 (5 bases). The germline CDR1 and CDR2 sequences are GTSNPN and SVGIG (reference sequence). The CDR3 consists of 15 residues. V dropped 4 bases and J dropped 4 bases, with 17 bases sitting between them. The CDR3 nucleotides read TGTGCCTGGAAAAAGGCAGGGTTAAGAGGAAACACCATATATTTT. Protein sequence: CAWKKAGLRGNTIYF.

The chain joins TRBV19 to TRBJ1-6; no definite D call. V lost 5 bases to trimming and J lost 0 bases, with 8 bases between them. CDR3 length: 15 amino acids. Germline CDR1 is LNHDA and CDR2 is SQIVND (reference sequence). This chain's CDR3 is CASSQSSSYNSPLHF. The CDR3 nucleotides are TGTGCCAGTAGTCAAAGTAGCTCCTATAATTCACCCCTCCACTTT. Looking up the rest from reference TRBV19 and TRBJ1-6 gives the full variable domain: DGGITQSPKYLFRKEGQNVTLSCEQNLNHDAMYWYRQDPGQGLRLIYYSQIVNDFQKGDIAEGYSVSREKKESFPLTVTSAQKNPTAFYLCASSQSSSYNSPLHFGNGTRLTVT.

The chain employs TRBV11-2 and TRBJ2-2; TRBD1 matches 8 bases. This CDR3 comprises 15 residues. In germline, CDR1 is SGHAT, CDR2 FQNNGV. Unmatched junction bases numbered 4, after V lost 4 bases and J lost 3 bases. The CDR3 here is CASSSLQGDTGELFF. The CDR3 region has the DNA TGTGCCAGCAGCTCCCTACAGGGGGACACCGGGGAGCTGTTTTTT.

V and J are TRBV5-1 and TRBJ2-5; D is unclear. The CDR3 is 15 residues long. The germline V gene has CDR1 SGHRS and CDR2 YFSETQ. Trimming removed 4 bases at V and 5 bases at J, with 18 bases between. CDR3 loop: CASSQFLGIAETQYF. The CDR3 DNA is TGCGCCAGCAGCCAGTTCCTAGGGATCGCGGAGACCCAGTACTTC.

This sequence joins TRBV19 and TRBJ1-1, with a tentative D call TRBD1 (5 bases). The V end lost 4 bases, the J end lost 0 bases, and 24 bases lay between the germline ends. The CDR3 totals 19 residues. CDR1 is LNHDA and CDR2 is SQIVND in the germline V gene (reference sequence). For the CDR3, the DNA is TGTGCCAGTAGTACCTTCGGGGAACTACCGGGACGCCTGAACACTGAAGCTTTCTTT. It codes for CASSTFGELPGRLNTEAFF. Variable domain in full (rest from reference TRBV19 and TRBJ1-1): DGGITQSPKYLFRKEGQNVTLSCEQNLNHDAMYWYRQDPGQGLRLIYYSQIVNDFQKGDIAEGYSVSREKKESFPLTVTSAQKNPTAFYLCASSTFGELPGRLNTEAFFGQGTRLTVV.

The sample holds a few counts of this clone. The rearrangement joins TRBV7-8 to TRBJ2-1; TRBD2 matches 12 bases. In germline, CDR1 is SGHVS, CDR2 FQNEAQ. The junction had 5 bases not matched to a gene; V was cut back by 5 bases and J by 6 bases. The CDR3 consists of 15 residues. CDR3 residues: CASSRLAGDVNEQFF. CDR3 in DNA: TGTGCCAGCAGCCGACTAGCGGGAGACGTCAATGAGCAGTTCTTC.

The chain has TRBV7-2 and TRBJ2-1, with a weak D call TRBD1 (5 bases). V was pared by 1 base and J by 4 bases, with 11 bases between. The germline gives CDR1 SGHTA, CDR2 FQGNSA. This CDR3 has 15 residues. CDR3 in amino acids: CASSLGGEFYNEQFF. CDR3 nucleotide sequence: TGTGCCAGCAGCTTAGGGGGCGAATTTTACAATGAGCAGTTCTTC.

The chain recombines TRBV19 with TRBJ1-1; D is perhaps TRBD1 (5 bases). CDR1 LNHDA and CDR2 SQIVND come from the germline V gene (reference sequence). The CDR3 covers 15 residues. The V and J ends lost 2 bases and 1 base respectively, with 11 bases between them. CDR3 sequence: CASSIRGKPNTEAFF. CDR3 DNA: TGTGCCAGTAGTATACGGGGGAAACCGAACACTGAAGCTTTCTTT.

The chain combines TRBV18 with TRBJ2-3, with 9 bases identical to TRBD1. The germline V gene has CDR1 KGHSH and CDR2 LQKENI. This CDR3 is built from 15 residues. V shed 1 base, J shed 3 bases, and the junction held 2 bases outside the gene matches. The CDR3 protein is CASSPRDRVTDTQYF. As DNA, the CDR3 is TGTGCCAGCTCACCACGGGACAGGGTAACAGATACGCAGTATTTT.

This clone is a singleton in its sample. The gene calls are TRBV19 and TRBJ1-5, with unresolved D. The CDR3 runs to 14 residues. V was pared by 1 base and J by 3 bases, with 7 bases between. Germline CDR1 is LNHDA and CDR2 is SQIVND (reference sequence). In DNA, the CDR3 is TGTGCCAGTAGTATAGCCCAGGACAATCAGCCCCAGCATTTT. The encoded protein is CASSIAQDNQPQHF.

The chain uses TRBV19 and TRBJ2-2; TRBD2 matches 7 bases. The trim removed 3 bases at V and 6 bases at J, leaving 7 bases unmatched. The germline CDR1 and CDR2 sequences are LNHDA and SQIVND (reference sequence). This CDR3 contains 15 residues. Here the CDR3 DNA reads TGTGCCAGTAGTATGGCGGGAGTGATTGCCGGGGAGCTGTTTTTT. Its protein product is CASSMAGVIAGELFF.

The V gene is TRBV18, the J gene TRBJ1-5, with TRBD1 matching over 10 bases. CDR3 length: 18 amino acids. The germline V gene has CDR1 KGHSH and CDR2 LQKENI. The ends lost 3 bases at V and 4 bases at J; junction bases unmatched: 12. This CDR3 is CASSPTRTGGTVNQPQHF. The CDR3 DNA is TGTGCCAGCTCACCTACCCGGACAGGGGGAACCGTTAATCAGCCCCAGCATTTT. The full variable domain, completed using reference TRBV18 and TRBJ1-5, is NAGVMQNPRHLVRRRGQEARLRCSPMKGHSHVYWYRQLPEEGLKFMVYLQKENIIDESGMPKERFSAEFPKEGPSILRIQQVVRGDSAAYFCASSPTRTGGTVNQPQHFGDGTRLSIL.

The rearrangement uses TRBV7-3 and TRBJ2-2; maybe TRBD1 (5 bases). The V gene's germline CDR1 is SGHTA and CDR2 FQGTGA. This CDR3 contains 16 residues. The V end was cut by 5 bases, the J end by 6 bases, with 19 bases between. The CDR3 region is CASSNQGVKSAGELFF. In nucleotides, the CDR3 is TGTGCCAGCAGCAACCAGGGTGTTAAATCGGCCGGGGAGCTGTTTTTT.